This section outlines one T cell receptor (beta chain) sequence together with its context. Its antigen remains unidentified. Template switching added a universal primer binding site, and final cDNA carried unique molecular identifiers. In TCRdb, the 5' RACE reads were re-called with MiXCR into one record per CDR3 protein. Of around 20,000 distinct CDR3 sequences listed, approximately 70% were seen once; the top ten hold 5.5% to 7.5%. The CDR3 sequence is 16 residues long. Germline loops: CDR1 SGHRS, CDR2 YFSETQ. Trimming took off 4 bases at V and 1 base at J, with 16 bases between the two ends. The data were obtained in a study of identical twins. Findings and limits, study-wide: Beta clonotypes that were abundant in cord blood contained fewer insertions, a pattern absent from memory repertoires.

The gene calls are TRBV5-1 and TRBJ2-3; D uncertain. Sequenced input: memory (CD45RO+) T cells sorted from blood. The origin of this receptor is a woman under 30 in good health. This table probably holds off-target reads from a library built for another chain. In nucleotides, the CDR3 is TGCGCCAGCAGCCTTACAATGGGCCGGGGCACAGATACGCAGTATTTT. This gives the protein CASSLTMGRGTDTQYF. Drawing the rest from reference TRBV5-1 and TRBJ2-3, the complete variable domain is KAGVTQTPRYLIKTRGQQVTLSCSPISGHRSVSWYQQTPGQGLQFLFEYFSETQRNKGNFPGRFSGRQFSNSRSEMNVSTLELGDSALYLCASSLTMGRGTDTQYFGPGTRLTVL.